These 7 T cell receptor beta chains originate from one sample sequenced in a study of T cells in Graves' hyperthyroidism and ophthalmopathy. Template material for amplifying TCR beta CDR3 regions consisted of RNA transcripts. TCR CDR3 underwent first-round RT-PCR with the HTBI primer set. TCRdb redid the calling of the multiplex PCR reads with MiXCR, one entry per CDR3 protein. The table includes over 650,000 distinct CDR3 sequences, about 45% detected once. Sequenced: peripheral blood or thyroid tissue (not recorded which). All receptors derive from an adult man with Graves' disease, either hyperthyroidism or ophthalmopathy (not recorded which).

As to this clonotype: This may come from a read error, since a much larger clone is one base off. J is TRBJ1-5 and V is TRBV7-2; D gene ambiguous. This CDR3 spans 14 amino acids. Trimming cost V 10 bases and J 1 base, with 14 bases left between them. The germline V gene encodes CDR1 SGHTA and CDR2 FQGNSA. The CDR3 region has the DNA TGTGCCAAGTGGGAGGGAGTGAGCAATCAGCCCCAGCATTTT. It is translated as CAKWEGVSNQPQHF. Full variable domain (remainder filled in from reference TRBV7-2 and TRBJ1-5): GAGVSQSPSNKVTEKGKDVELRCDPISGHTALYWYRQSLGQGLEFLIYFQGNSAPDKSGLPSDRFSAERTGGSVSTLTIQRTQQEDSAVYLCAKWEGVSNQPQHFGDGTRLSIL.

This clonotype was observed a handful of times. This sequence joins TRBV9 and TRBJ2-5; the match to TRBD1 covers 10 bases. Germline values: CDR1 SGDLS, CDR2 YYNGEE. This CDR3 has 15 residues. With V trimmed by 4 bases and J by 2 bases, 5 bases remained unmatched. CDR3 amino acids: CASSPGTGVQETQYF. DNA of the CDR3: TGTGCCAGCAGCCCCGGGACAGGGGTTCAAGAGACCCAGTACTTC.

The chain uses TRBV19 and TRBJ2-2, with 7 bases matching TRBD2. Germline assignment: CDR1 LNHDA and CDR2 SQIVND (reference sequence). The CDR3 length is 14 residues. V lost 1 base, J lost 5 bases, and 1 base stayed unmatched. The CDR3 coding sequence is TGTGCCAGTAGTATAGGGCGGGAGACCGGGGAGCTGTTTTTT. Translating gives CASSIGRETGELFF.

This chain uses TRBV7-9 with TRBJ2-7; the match to TRBD2 covers 9 bases. Germline values: CDR1 SEHNR, CDR2 FQNEAQ (reference sequence). CDR3 length: 15 residues. The junction had 9 bases not matched to a gene; V was cut back by 5 bases and J by 4 bases. The DNA of the CDR3 is TGTGCCAGCAGCCGAGCGGGGGGCCTTTCATACGAGCAGTACTTC. It translates to CASSRAGGLSYEQYF.

Ten or more counts support this clonotype. The chain links TRBV29-1 to TRBJ2-5, with 11 bases identical to TRBD2. Trimming removed 6 bases from V and 5 bases from J; junction bases left unmatched: 8. Germline lookup yields CDR1 SQVTM and CDR2 ANQGSEA. This CDR3 comprises 14 residues. The CDR3 bases are TGCAGCGTCCTAGCGGGGGGCCCGGGGGAGACCCAGTACTTC. Translated: CSVLAGGPGETQYF.

J is TRBJ1-6 and V is TRBV29-1; perhaps TRBD1 as D (6 bases). Germline CDR1 SQVTM, CDR2 ANQGSEA. This CDR3 spans 11 amino acids. Trimming took 7 bases from V and 6 from J, leaving 7 bases between them. For the CDR3, the DNA is TGCAGCGGGGACACTAATTCACCCCTCCACTTT. It yields the protein CSGDTNSPLHF.

Notes on this clonotype: A much larger clone lies a single base off, so this may be a read error. The V call is TRBV7-9, the J call TRBJ2-7, with TRBD2 matching over 11 bases. The J segment lost 3 bases and the V segment lost 1 base, leaving 8 bases of the junction unmatched. The CDR3 sequence is 17 residues long. Germline V gene data show CDR1 as SEHNR and CDR2 as FQNEAQ (reference sequence). This CDR3 reads CASSLEGTSGSGYEQYF. CDR3 in DNA: TGTGCCAGCAGCTTAGAGGGAACTAGCGGGAGTGGCTACGAGCAGTACTTC.